The clone carrying this T cell receptor beta chain was found a few times. Its antigen is currently unknown. The data stem from a study of tumor and adjacent non-tumor tissue in lung cancer. Across the study: There were some 11 adenocarcinoma, 2 squamous cell carcinoma and 1 small cell lung cancer cases.

This sample's RNA came from whole unsorted tissue. Distant lung tissue was collected more than 3 cm away from the tumor edge. Newly diagnosed lung cancer patients had thoracic surgery in China, August–late 2014, without prior chemotherapy. Study-wide results and limits: TCR diversity was significantly greater in tumor than normal lung tissue. Tumor repertoires had a smaller top 100 clone share than normal lung.

TCRbeta libraries were built with three rounds of nested PCR, modified from ARM-PCR. A single record per CDR3 protein comes from TCRdb applying MiXCR to the multiplex PCR reads. The data contain about 43,000 distinct CDR3 sequences, less than 65% of them seen just once; the ten biggest clones take up 35% to 50%. Germline lookup yields CDR1 KGHSH and CDR2 LQKENI. This CDR3 spans 12 amino acids. V gave up 6 bases and J gave up 6 bases, with 10 bases separating them. The rearrangement uses TRBV18 and TRBJ2-3; perhaps TRBD1 as D (6 bases). The TCR originated in a middle-aged man with non-small cell lung cancer. The material sequenced was distant non-tumor lung tissue. CDR3 coding DNA: TGTGCCAGCTCCCACAGGGTCGATACGCAGTATTTT. Residues: CASSHRVDTQYF. The full variable domain, completed using reference TRBV18 and TRBJ2-3, is NAGVMQNPRHLVRRRGQEARLRCSPMKGHSHVYWYRQLPEEGLKFMVYLQKENIIDESGMPKERFSAEFPKEGPSILRIQQVVRGDSAAYFCASSHRVDTQYFGPGTRLTVL.